This record concerns one T cell receptor beta chain sequence. The antigen is not known. Repertoires were sampled repeatedly during chemoradiotherapy. Generated by immunoSEQ multiplex PCR, the TCRdb table keeps only in-frame clones and is missing some. The table has 25,000 to 30,000 clones, about 93% seen once. The entry originates in a study of chemoradiotherapy in HPV16-positive cancers. In the study overall: Functional T-cell assays on a couple of HPV16-positive patients' cells defined candidate HPV-specific clones and common TCR motifs. Findings and caveats of the study: Better recurrence-free survival went with HPV-responsive T-cell expansion in HPV16-positive patients. Candidate HPV-specific clones and E7-related TCR motifs grew in tumor during treatment.

The clonotype originates from a human donor with HPV-associated anogenital cancer. The specimen was blood, collected from a patient who underwent chemoradiotherapy.

The CDR3: CATSDPHGRGVSEQFF. CDR3 coding DNA: TGTGCCACCAGCGATCCTCACGGCAGGGGAGTATCAGAGCAGTTCTTC. J is TRBJ2-1 and V is TRBV15; D may be TRBD1 (6 bases). The ends were cut back, 5 bases at V and 10 bases at J, with 24 bases in the middle. Germline CDR1 and CDR2: LNHNV and YYDKDF (reference sequence). The CDR3 runs 16 residues.